This T cell receptor (beta chain) was sequenced for a study of CD4 and CD8 cells across lung adenocarcinoma regions. The patients had localized lung adenocarcinoma, a non-small cell subtype. This clonotype has a handful of counts. Trimming stripped 4 bases from V and 11 bases from J, with 11 bases between. This CDR3 spans 11 amino acids. Germline V gene data show CDR1 as LGHDT and CDR2 as YNNKEL (reference sequence). A single record per CDR3 protein comes from TCRdb applying MiXCR to the PCR reads. Of about 12,000 distinct CDR3 sequences detected, about 50% appear once; the ten largest clones hold under 40%.

This receptor was identified in a female donor with lung adenocarcinoma. The CD4 and CD8 labels of this study may be unreliable. The rearrangement uses TRBV3-1 and TRBJ2-5; D might be TRBD1 or TRBD2, each matching 5 bases. The sequenced sample consisted of CD8+ T cells from the margin of a lung tumor. In nucleotides, the CDR3 is TGTGCCAGCAGCCTAATGGGGGAGCAGTACTTC. Translation gives CASSLMGEQYF.